This T cell receptor (beta chain) was recovered during a study of blood T cell repertoires in COVID-19. Across the study: PBMCs, B-cell-depleted T cells, or T cells provided the cDNA or gDNA that made up the material.

Germline values: CDR1 MNHEY, CDR2 SVGAGI. The CDR3 contains 15 residues. Trimming removed 1 base from V and 5 bases from J, with 14 bases in between. In the original workflow: Amplification of reference gene primers was used by the study to estimate nucleated cell counts. The assay was immunoSEQ multiplex PCR, and TCRdb's table has in-frame clones only and misses some. The D gene and trimming were derived from the DNA, and the V and J assignments and clone size from that table. The sample includes over 75,000 clones, almost 90% of them seen just once. The chain carries TRBV6-5 and TRBJ1-1, with D possibly being TRBD1 (6 bases). This TCR derives from a human donor with active COVID-19. The donor label of this sample is uncertain. Specimen: peripheral blood. CDR3 DNA sequence: TGTGCCAGCAGTTACTTCGGGGGGCGAATTACTGAAGCTTTCTTT. It yields the protein CASSYFGGRITEAFF.